The clone carrying this T cell receptor (beta chain) came up a few times. Its cognate antigen is unknown. The study made its TCR cDNA through 5'RACE template switching. That step introduced a universal primer site along with UMIs. TCRdb re-analysed the 5' RACE reads in MiXCR, keeping a single row per CDR3 protein. The table lists under 600,000 distinct CDR3 sequences, less than 15% of them singletons. The sample comes from a study of T cells after yellow fever vaccination. Study at large: Some fractions had low cell numbers, and these were prepared with SMART-Seq v4 Ultra Low Input.

Findings and caveats of the study: A secondary response was less intense yet reached its peak sooner, at day 5 versus 15. Detected again after the booster were most primary-vaccination clones, at 95% to 98% CD4 and about 90% CD8.

The source was PBMCs, collected on the day of the yellow fever booster vaccination. This receptor was obtained from a man under 40 who received the YFV17D yellow fever vaccine.

As DNA, the CDR3 is TGTGCCAGCAGCGTAGCGCCGGGGAGTGGAAACACCATATATTTT. Residues: CASSVAPGSGNTIYF. The chain carries TRBV9 and TRBJ1-3; no firm D call. The CDR3 spans 15 residues. Between the trimmed V and J ends, which lost 0 bases and 3 bases, there was a span of 10 bases. Germline V gene lookup returns CDR1 SGDLS and CDR2 YYNGEE.